This T cell receptor (beta chain) was recovered during a study of shared clonotypes between healthy human individuals. At a deep level, the assay was run. Profiled with immunoSEQ multiplex PCR; TCRdb holds only in-frame clones, not every one. The sample carries millions of clones, more than 90% recorded once. The donor cohort consisted entirely of Caucasian adults residing in Nashville, Tennessee. In the CD4+ fraction, cells were divided into CD45RA+ naive and CD45RA-negative memory subsets. This CDR3 has 16 residues. The V end was cut by 4 bases, the J end by 4 bases, with 17 bases between. CDR1 and CDR2 (germline): SGHRS, YFSETQ.

Sequenced material: naive CD4+ T cells sorted from blood. The subset was: CD45RA+ positively selected. The clonotype originates from a man aged 18 to 29 in good health. J is TRBJ2-2 and V is TRBV5-1; tentatively, D is TRBD1 (6 bases). The CDR3: CASSQSNRDATGELFF. The CDR3 DNA reads TGCGCCAGCAGCCAAAGTAACAGGGATGCCACCGGGGAGCTGTTTTTT.